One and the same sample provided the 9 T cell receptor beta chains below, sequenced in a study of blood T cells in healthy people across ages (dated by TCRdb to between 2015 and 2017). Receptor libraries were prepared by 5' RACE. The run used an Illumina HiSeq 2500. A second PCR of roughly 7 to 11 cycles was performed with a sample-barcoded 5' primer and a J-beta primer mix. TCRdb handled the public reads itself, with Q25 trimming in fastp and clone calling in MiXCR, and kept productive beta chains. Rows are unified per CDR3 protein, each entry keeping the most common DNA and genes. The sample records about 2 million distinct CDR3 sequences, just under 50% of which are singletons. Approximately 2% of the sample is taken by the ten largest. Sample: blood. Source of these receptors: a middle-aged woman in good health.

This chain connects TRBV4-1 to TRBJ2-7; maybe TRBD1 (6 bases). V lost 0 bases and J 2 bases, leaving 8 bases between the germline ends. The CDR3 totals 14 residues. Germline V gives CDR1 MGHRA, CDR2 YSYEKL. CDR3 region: CASSQETGTYEQYF. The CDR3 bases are TGCGCCAGCAGCCAAGAGACAGGTACCTACGAGCAGTACTTC.

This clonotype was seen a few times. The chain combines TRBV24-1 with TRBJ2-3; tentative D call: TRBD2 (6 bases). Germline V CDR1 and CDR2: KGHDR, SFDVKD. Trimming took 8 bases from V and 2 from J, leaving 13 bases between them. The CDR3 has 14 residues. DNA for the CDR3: TGTGCCACCAAAACAGCGGGCCCCACAGATACGCAGTATTTT. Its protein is CATKTAGPTDTQYF.

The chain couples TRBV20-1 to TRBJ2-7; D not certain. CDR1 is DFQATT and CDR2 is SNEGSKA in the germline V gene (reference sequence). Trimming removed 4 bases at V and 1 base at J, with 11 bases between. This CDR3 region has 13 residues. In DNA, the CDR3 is TGCAGTGCTAAACGTCGTGTATCCTACGAGCAGTACTTC. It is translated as CSAKRRVSYEQYF.

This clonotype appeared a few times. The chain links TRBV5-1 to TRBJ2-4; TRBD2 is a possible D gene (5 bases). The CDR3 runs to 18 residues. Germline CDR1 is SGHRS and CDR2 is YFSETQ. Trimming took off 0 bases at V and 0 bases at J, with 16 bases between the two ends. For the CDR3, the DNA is TGCGCCAGCAGCTTGGCCGGTGCCAACGCGGGAGCCAAAAACATTCAGTACTTC. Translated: CASSLAGANAGAKNIQYF. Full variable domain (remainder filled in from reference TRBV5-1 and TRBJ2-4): KAGVTQTPRYLIKTRGQQVTLSCSPISGHRSVSWYQQTPGQGLQFLFEYFSETQRNKGNFPGRFSGRQFSNSRSEMNVSTLELGDSALYLCASSLAGANAGAKNIQYFGAGTRLSVL.

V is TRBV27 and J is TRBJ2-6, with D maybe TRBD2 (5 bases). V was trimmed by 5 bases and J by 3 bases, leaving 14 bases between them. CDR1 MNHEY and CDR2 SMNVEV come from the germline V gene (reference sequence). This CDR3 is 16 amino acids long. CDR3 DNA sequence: TGTGCCAGCAGTAGCAGTGGGAGTGTTGGGGCCAACGTCCTGACTTTC. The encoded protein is CASSSSGSVGANVLTF.

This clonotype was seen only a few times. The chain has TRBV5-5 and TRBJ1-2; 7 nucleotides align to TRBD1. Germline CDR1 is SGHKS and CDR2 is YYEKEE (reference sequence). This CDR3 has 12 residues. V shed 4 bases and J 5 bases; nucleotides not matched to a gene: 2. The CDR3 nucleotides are TGTGCCAGCAGCAGGGACAGATATGGCTACACCTTC. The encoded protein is CASSRDRYGYTF.

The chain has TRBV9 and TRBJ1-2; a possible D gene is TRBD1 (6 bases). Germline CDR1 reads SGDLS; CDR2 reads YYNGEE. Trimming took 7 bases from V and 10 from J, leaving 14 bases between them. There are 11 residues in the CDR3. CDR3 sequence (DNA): TGTGCCAGCGGGGCTACAGGGTTCTACACCTTC. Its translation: CASGATGFYTF.

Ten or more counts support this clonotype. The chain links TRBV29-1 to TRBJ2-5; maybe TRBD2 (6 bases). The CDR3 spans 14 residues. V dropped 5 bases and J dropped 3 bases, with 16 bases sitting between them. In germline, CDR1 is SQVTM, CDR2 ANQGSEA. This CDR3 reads CSVRGRRDEETQYF. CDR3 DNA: TGCAGCGTTAGGGGACGGAGGGACGAAGAGACCCAGTACTTC.

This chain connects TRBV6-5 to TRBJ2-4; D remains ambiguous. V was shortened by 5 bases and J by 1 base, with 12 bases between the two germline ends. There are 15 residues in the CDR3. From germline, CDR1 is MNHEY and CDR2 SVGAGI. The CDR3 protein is CASSGSGEAKNIQYF. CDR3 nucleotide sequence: TGTGCCAGCAGTGGGTCTGGTGAGGCCAAAAACATTCAGTACTTC.